The sequence of this T cell receptor (beta chain) was determined in a study of cytomegalovirus exposure and HLA in healthy donors. For the study at large: Some 200 million T cells yielded 110 million or so unique TCR beta sequences in earlier analysis. Study-level points and caveats: Association of 16,951 TCR beta sequences with HLA alleles was found at 0.05 false discovery rate in a later analysis. About 87% or about 30% of the time was how often most TCR beta V segments were productive, according to an earlier analysis.

Trimming cost V 5 bases and J 0 bases; bases outside gene matches: 6. There are 16 residues in the CDR3. CDR1 is SEHNR and CDR2 is FQNEAQ in the germline V gene (reference sequence). On this clone: Its antigen is still unknown.

The PCR made use of 60 Vbeta and 13 Jbeta primers. Repertoires were generated with immunoSEQ multiplex PCR, while TCRdb's copy carries only in-frame clones and drops some. Of around 100,000 clones listed, around 81% are singletons. This rearrangement joins TRBV7-9 to TRBJ1-5, with 8 bases identical to TRBD1. Sequencing input: PBMCs. The sequence came from a woman in her 70s in good health and CMV-seropositive. This CDR3 reads CASSQTGGYSNQPQHF. The CDR3, as DNA: TGTGCCAGCAGCCAAACAGGGGGATATAGCAATCAGCCCCAGCATTTT.